This T cell receptor (beta chain) was identified in a study of blood T cell repertoires in COVID-19. For the study at large: PBMCs, B-cell-depleted T cells, or T cells provided the cDNA or gDNA that made up the material.

As processed by the authors: Using reference gene primer amplification, nucleated cell counts were estimated. The method was immunoSEQ multiplex PCR; TCRdb's version includes in-frame clones alone and lacks a portion of them. V, J and clone size were drawn from that table, and D and trimming were deduced from the DNA. The table has about 320,000 clones, about four fifths seen once. Only a few counts were recorded for this clone. Germline-derived CDR1 and CDR2 are SGHVS and FQNEAQ. The CDR3 has 14 amino acids. Trimming took 5 bases from V and 6 from J; bases not matched to a gene: 6. The sequenced sample was peripheral blood. The clonotype was recovered from a woman in her forties or fifties with acute or convalescent COVID-19. The genes are TRBV7-8 and TRBJ1-5; 8 nucleotides line up with TRBD1. In DNA, the CDR3 is TGTGCCAGCAGCCCGGACAGGGAGGCTCAGCCCCAGCATTTT. Translation: CASSPDREAQPQHF.